This T cell receptor beta chain was identified during a study of a mutant IDH1 vaccine in newly diagnosed glioma. Study in general: Vaccines were begun 4-6 weeks after radiotherapy alone, or with temozolomide cycles. V12 came at week 35, V13 at week 47. Study findings and constraints: Pseudoprogression appeared unlinked to shifts in leading peripheral T cell clonotypes.

Comments on this clone: Its antigen is still unknown.

Here immunoSEQ multiplex PCR was the method, and the copy in TCRdb shows in-frame clones only, minus some. The sample lists about 32,000 clones, approximately 89% occurring once. CDR3 size: 14 residues. Trimming stripped 5 bases from V and 4 bases from J, with 14 bases between. Germline V gene data show CDR1 as SGHVS and CDR2 as FQNEAQ. The time point was: week 47, end of study. One vaccine dose held 300 ug of mutant IDH1 20-mer peptide and came with topical imiquimod. Weeks 1, 3, 5, 7, 11, 15, 19 and 23 were when patients received their eight vaccinations. J is TRBJ2-5 and V is TRBV7-8; weak D call: TRBD1 (6 bases). The clonotype comes from a man aged 40-50 years with glioma. The sample was PBMCs, taken from a glioma patient whose treatment included an IDH1 peptide vaccine. CDR3 loop: CASSLIQGPETQYF. DNA of the CDR3: TGTGCCAGCAGCCTCATACAGGGTCCAGAGACCCAGTACTTC.